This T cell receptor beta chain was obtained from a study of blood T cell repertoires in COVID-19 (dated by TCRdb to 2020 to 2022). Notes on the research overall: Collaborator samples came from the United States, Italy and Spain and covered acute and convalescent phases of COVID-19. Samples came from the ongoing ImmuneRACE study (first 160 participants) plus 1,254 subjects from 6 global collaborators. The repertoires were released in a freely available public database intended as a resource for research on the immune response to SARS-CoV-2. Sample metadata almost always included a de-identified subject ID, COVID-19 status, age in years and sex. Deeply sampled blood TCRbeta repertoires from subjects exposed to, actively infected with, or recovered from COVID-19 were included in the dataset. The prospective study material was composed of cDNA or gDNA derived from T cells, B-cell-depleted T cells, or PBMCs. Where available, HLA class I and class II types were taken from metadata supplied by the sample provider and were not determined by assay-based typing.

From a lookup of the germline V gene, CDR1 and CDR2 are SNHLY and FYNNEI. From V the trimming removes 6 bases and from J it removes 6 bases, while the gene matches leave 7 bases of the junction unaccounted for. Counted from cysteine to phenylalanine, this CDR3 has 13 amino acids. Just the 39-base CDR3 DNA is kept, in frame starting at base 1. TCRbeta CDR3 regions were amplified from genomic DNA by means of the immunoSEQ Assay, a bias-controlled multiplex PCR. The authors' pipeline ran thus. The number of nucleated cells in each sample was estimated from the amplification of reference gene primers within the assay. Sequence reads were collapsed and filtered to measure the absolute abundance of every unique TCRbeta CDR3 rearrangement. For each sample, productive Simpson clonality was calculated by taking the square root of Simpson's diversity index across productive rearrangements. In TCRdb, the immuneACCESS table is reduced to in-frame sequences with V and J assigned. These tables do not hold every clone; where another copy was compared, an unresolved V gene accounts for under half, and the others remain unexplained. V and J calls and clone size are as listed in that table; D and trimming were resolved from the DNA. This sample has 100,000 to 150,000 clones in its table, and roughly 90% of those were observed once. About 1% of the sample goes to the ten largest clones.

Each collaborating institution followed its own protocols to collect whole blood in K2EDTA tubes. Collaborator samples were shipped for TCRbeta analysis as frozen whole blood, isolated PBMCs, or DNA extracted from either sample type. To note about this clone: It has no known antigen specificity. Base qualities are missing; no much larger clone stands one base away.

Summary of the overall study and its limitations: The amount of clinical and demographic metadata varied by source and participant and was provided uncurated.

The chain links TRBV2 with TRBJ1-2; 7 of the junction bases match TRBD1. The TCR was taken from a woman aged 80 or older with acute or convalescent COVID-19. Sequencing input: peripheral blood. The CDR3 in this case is CASSDRVENGYTF. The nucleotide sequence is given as TGTGCCAGCAGCGACAGGGTGGAAAATGGCTACACCTTC.